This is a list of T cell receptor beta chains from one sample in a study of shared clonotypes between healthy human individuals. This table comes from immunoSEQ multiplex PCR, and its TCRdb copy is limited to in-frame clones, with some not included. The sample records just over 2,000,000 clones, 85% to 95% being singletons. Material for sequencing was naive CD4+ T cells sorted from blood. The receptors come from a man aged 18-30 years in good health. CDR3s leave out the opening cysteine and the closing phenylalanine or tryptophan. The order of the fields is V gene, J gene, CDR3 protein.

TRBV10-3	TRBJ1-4	AISEGGGNEKLF
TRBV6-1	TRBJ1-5	ASSDAGGNQPQH
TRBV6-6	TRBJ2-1	ASSNPGQSYNEQF
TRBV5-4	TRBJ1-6	ASSFPTGAGSPLH
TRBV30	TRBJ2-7	AWSLGPYEQY
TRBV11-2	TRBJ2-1	ASTPQRTSGFDYNEQF
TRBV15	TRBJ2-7	ATSRSWTGLYEQY
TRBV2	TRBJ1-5	ASSVQGSNQPQH
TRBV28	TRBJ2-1	ASSLTSFEQF
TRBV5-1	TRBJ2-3	ASRETGSTDTQY
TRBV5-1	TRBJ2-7	ASSFLTATSYEQY
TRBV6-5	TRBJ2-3	ASSSPGQGPDTQY
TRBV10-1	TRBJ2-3	ASSPRDTDTQY
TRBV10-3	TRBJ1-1	AISLGGTEAF
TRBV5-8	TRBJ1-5	ASSLAGRANQPQH
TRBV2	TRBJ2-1	ASSPRTGGGDEQF
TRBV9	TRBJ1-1	ASSGRQAPPTEAF
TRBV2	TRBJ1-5	ASRGWTANQPQH
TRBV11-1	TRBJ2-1	ASTPTGSYNEQF
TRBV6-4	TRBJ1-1	ASKLYVNTEAF
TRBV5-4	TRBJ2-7	ASSFTRDEQY
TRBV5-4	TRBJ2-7	ASSPELAGAYEQY
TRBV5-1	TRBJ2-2	ASSLGSQIREGNTGELF
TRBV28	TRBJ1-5	ASSPQRTYYQPQH
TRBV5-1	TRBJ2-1	ASSTLGQSYNEQF
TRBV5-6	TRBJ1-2	ASSITGTVNYGYT
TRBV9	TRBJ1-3	ASSVGTAGNTIY
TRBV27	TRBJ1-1	ASRKQGGGNTEAF
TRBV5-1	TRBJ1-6	ASSREGTASEPALH
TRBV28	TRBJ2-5	ASSSVGGQETQY
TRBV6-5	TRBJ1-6	ASSYGTGGNSPLH
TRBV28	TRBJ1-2	ASSRAGGGGYT
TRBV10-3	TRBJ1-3	AIRPDRNQRNTIY
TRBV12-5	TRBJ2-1	ASGLVKLQRAFPYNEQF
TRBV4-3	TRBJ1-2	ASSQGRQAAT
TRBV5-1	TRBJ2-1	ASSLVGTDTHNEQF
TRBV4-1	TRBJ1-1	ASSQDLGRVQGAF
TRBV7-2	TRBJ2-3	ASSPTMAGGMYTQY
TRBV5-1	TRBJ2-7	ASSLVRGVHHEQY
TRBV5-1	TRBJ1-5	ASSLGQGKPQH
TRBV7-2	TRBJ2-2	ASSLLRPNTGELF
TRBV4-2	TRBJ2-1	ASSQEVLLYNEQF
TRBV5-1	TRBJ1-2	ASSLAVQGVYGYT
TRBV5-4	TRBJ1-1	ASKQGATTNAEAF
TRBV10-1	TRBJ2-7	ASSNASRTY
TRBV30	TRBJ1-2	AWTRTHEALYGYT
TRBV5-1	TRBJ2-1	ASSSHSGGYNEQF
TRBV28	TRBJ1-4	ASFPGGFGEKLF
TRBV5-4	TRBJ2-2	ASSRGTSEVTGELF
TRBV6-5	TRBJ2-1	ASSSTSGRAYEQF
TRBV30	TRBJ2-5	AWSVKTGRQETQY